These T cell receptor beta chains were read from a single sample in a study of identical twins. From the 5' RACE reads, TCRdb called clonotypes with MiXCR, one entry per CDR3 protein. The profile shows roughly 230,000 distinct CDR3 sequences, 6.5% to 9.5% of them singletons. This sample also appeared in a second study, on yellow fever vaccine responses in identical twins.

The sample consisted of CD8+ T cells sorted from blood. The receptors were sampled from a woman under 30 in good health. Both conserved end residues are part of each CDR3. Each record gives: clone size, J gene, V gene, D gene, CDR3 DNA, CDR3 protein. The D gene is left open where the match is weak. Clone size is shown for a subset of rows, as once, few, many or a class of expanded clone.

clone_size: many; j_call: TRBJ2-1; v_call: TRBV20-1; d_call: TRBD2; cdr3_nt: TGCAGTGCTACCGTAGCGGGGATGGGGAACAATGAGCAGTTCTTC; cdr3_aa: CSATVAGMGNNEQFF
clone_size: few; j_call: TRBJ2-1; v_call: TRBV9; d_call: NA; cdr3_nt: TGTGCCAGCAGCTTCCGGATGCAGGGATCTCACAATGAGCAGTTCTTC; cdr3_aa: CASSFRMQGSHNEQFF
clone_size: NA; j_call: TRBJ1-5; v_call: TRBV15; d_call: TRBD1; cdr3_nt: TGTGCCACCAGCAGAGGGGACAGTAGCAATCAGCCCCAGCATTTT; cdr3_aa: CATSRGDSSNQPQHF
clone_size: many; j_call: TRBJ1-2; v_call: TRBV9; d_call: NA; cdr3_nt: TGTGCCAGCAGCGTCGCCAGCTATGGCTACACCTTC; cdr3_aa: CASSVASYGYTF
clone_size: NA; j_call: TRBJ2-1; v_call: TRBV12-3/TRBV12-4; d_call: NA; cdr3_nt: TGTGCCAGCAGTTCAACCGGGACGGATACTTACAATGAGCAGTTCTTC; cdr3_aa: CASSSTGTDTYNEQFF
clone_size: many; j_call: TRBJ2-1; v_call: TRBV9; d_call: NA; cdr3_nt: TGTGCCAGCAGCGTATTATTGCGGACTTCCTACAATGAGCAGTTCTTC; cdr3_aa: CASSVLLRTSYNEQFF
clone_size: few; j_call: TRBJ2-7; v_call: TRBV15; d_call: NA; cdr3_nt: TGTGCCACCAGCAGAGATGGTACTCGCGAGCAGTACTTC; cdr3_aa: CATSRDGTREQYF
clone_size: few; j_call: TRBJ2-7; v_call: TRBV29-1; d_call: NA; cdr3_nt: TGCAGCGTTGAAGTCGGGGGCTCTGACGAGCAGTACTTC; cdr3_aa: CSVEVGGSDEQYF
clone_size: many; j_call: TRBJ2-2; v_call: TRBV11-2; d_call: TRBD2; cdr3_nt: TGTGCCAGCAGCTTAGGACTAGCTGGCGGGGAGCTGTTTTTT; cdr3_aa: CASSLGLAGGELFF
clone_size: few; j_call: TRBJ1-4; v_call: TRBV4-1; d_call: TRBD1; cdr3_nt: TGCGCCAGCAGCCAAGACAGGGGGAGGGAAAAACTGTTTTTT; cdr3_aa: CASSQDRGREKLFF
clone_size: NA; j_call: TRBJ2-1; v_call: TRBV4-2; d_call: NA; cdr3_nt: TGTCCCAGCAGCCAAGAAGGGCGAGAGCAGTTCTTC; cdr3_aa: CPSSQEGREQFF
clone_size: NA; j_call: TRBJ2-2; v_call: TRBV11-2; d_call: TRBD2; cdr3_nt: TGTGCCAGCAGCACCCCGGAGGGTAGCGGGAGAACCGGGGAGCTGTTTTTT; cdr3_aa: CASSTPEGSGRTGELFF
clone_size: NA; j_call: TRBJ2-3; v_call: TRBV12-3/TRBV12-4; d_call: NA; cdr3_nt: TGTGCCAGCAGCCCACGAGCGTTAGCGGAACCATACACAGATACGCAGTATTTT; cdr3_aa: CASSPRALAEPYTDTQYF
clone_size: many; j_call: TRBJ2-5; v_call: TRBV27; d_call: NA; cdr3_nt: TGTGCCAGCAGAACTAGCCGGAATGAAGAGACCCAGTACTTC; cdr3_aa: CASRTSRNEETQYF